This T cell receptor beta chain was sequenced in a study of monozygotic twins with inflammatory bowel disease. With respect to this clonotype: The antigen is unknown.

A template switching step added UMIs, each with a 6-nucleotide sample barcode. One entry per CDR3 protein, without DNA, is what TCRdb gives after re-calling the 5' RACE reads. Its clone listing holds around 450,000 distinct CDR3 sequences. The CDR3 runs 16 residues. Germline V gene sequence: CDR1 MNHEY, CDR2 SVGEGT. Study-level results: Neither one strong signal nor one clonotype associated with IBD was supported. Patients got different immunosuppressive treatments, which may have made their repertoires more variable.

V usage is TRBV6-2 or TRBV6-3 and J usage is TRBJ2-4; as DNA is missing, the TRBD1 call by TCRdb cannot be tested. The sequence came from a human donor with ulcerative colitis or Crohn's disease, or a healthy co-twin of an affected twin (not recorded which). The sequenced sample consisted of blood. The CDR3 loop is CASTQTGGESKNIQYF.